This TCR beta chain was recovered during a study of cytomegalovirus exposure and HLA in healthy donors. Whole-study results and caveats: A later analysis found TCR association rates differed by HLA locus, highest for DRB1 and lowest for HLA-C. A missense variant in DCLRE1C was later tied to TCR beta V- and J-gene trimming. There was a cluster of highly shared sequence variants that was likely a sequencing artifact. What a later analysis reportedly showed was that an Asian-associated ancestry cluster had fewer N-insertions than the roughly 670-donor mean.

Primers for the PCR totalled 60 Vbeta and 13 Jbeta. Here immunoSEQ multiplex PCR was the method, and the copy in TCRdb shows in-frame clones only, minus some. The sample records about 160,000 clones, about 85% being singletons. Comments on this clone: Its antigen is not known.

The germline V gene has CDR1 LNHDA and CDR2 SQIVND (reference sequence). The CDR3 runs 12 residues. V shed 6 bases and J 7 bases; nucleotides not matched to a gene: 4. The receptor was derived from a male donor in good health and CMV-seropositive. The genes are TRBV19 and TRBJ1-1; 8 bases are shared with TRBD1. Sequenced: PBMCs. The CDR3 DNA reads TGTGCCAGTAGCCAAGACAGGGGTGAAGCTTTCTTT. Protein sequence: CASSQDRGEAFF.